One sample yielded the 8 T cell receptor beta chains listed below, sequenced in a study of response to subunit inactivated influenza vaccine. MiXCR, applied by TCRdb to the RT-PCR reads, yields one record per CDR3 protein. The sample includes hundreds of thousands of distinct CDR3 sequences, 15% to 19% of them seen just once. Here the sequenced sample was PBMCs from blood, taken approximately 13 days after vaccination. These receptors came from a man between 50 and 59 years old who received an inactivated influenza vaccine.

V is TRBV25-1 and J is TRBJ2-2; 8 bases are shared with TRBD2. The V and J ends lost 3 bases and 1 base, in that order; junction bases with no gene match: 4. The CDR3 spans 16 residues. Germline loops: CDR1 MGHDK, CDR2 SYGVNS. Written as DNA, the CDR3 is TGTGCCAGCAGTGATTCGCTAGCGGGGAACACCGGGGAGCTGTTTTTT. Translating it yields CASSDSLAGNTGELFF.

The sample holds many counts of this clonotype. The chain employs TRBV29-1 and TRBJ2-2, with D perhaps matching TRBD1 (5 bases). The CDR3 is made up of 13 amino acids. The germline gives CDR1 SQVTM, CDR2 ANQGSEA. V was shortened by 5 bases and J by 4 bases, with 11 bases between the two germline ends. In nucleotides, the CDR3 is TGCAGCGTTAACCAGGGATCCACCGGGGAGCTGTTTTTT. It translates to CSVNQGSTGELFF.

The table lists this clonotype with a few counts. V gene TRBV9 combines with J gene TRBJ2-2; D is possibly TRBD2 (5 bases). The CDR3 is 14 residues long. Germline CDR1 SGDLS, CDR2 YYNGEE. Trimming pared 0 bases from V and 5 bases from J, leaving 8 bases between. This CDR3 reads CASSVASGTGELFF. CDR3 nucleotide sequence: TGTGCCAGCAGCGTAGCGTCGGGGACCGGGGAGCTGTTTTTT.

This clonotype was seen a handful of times. J is TRBJ2-2 and V is TRBV28; no firm D call. Germline values: CDR1 MDHEN, CDR2 SYDVKM. V lost 1 base, J lost 0 bases, and 9 bases lay in between. The CDR3 consists of 16 residues. The CDR3 reads CASSLFWASNTGELFF. CDR3 DNA sequence: TGTGCCAGCAGTTTATTCTGGGCTTCGAACACCGGGGAGCTGTTTTTT.

This clonotype has a count of ten or more. The junction departs from germline at one end; a sequencing error may be responsible. This sequence joins TRBV5-1 and TRBJ1-4; TRBD1 aligns across 10 bases. This CDR3 is built from 15 residues. Germline-derived CDR1 and CDR2 are SGHRS and YFSETQ. The CDR3 nucleotides are TGCGCCAGCAGGGGACAGGGGACCGCTAAAGAAAAACTGTTTTTT. It encodes CASRGQGTAKEKLFF.

This clonotype was seen a few times. This chain uses TRBV29-1 with TRBJ1-2; 8 nucleotides match TRBD1. CDR3 size: 13 residues. The germline CDR1 and CDR2 sequences are SQVTM and ANQGSEA. V gave up 6 bases and J gave up 3 bases; unmatched junction bases: 6. Written as DNA, the CDR3 is TGCAGCGTACCGCAGGGGGCGGACTATGGCTACACCTTC. Translating gives CSVPQGADYGYTF.

This clonotype showed up many times. J is TRBJ1-4 and V is TRBV12-3 or TRBV12-4, with a weak D call TRBD1 (6 bases). V lost 4 bases and J lost 11, with 17 bases in between. The CDR3 has 14 amino acids. CDR3 in amino acids: CASSYRVSGGKLFF. Written as DNA, the CDR3 is TGTGCCAGCAGTTACAGGGTCTCCGGAGGGAAACTGTTTTTT.

The chain employs TRBV10-3 and TRBJ1-4; D gene unclear. The V end was cut by 2 bases, the J end by 4 bases, with 11 bases between. Germline assignment: CDR1 ENHRY and CDR2 SYGVKD. CDR3 length: 15 amino acids. CDR3 region: CAISEKHGYNEKLFF. The CDR3 bases are TGTGCCATCAGTGAGAAGCACGGCTATAATGAAAAACTGTTTTTT.